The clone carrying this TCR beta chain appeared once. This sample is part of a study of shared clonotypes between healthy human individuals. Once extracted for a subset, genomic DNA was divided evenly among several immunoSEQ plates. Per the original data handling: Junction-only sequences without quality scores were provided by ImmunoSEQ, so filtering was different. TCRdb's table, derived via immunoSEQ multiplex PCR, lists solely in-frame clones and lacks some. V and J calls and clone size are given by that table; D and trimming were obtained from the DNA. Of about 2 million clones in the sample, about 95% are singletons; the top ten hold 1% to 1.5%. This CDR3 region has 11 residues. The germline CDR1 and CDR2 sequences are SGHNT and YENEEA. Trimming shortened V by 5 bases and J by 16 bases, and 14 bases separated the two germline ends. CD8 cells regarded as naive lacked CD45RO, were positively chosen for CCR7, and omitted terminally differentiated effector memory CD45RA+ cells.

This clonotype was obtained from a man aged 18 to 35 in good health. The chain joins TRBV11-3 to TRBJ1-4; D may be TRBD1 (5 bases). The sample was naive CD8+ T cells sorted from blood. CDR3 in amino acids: CASSLRQPGFF. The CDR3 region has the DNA TGTGCCAGCAGCCTCCGACAGCCCGGGTTTTTT. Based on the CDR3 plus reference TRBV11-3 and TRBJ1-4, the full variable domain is EAGVVQSPRYKIIEKKQPVAFWCNPISGHNTLYWYLQNLGQGPELLIRYENEEAVDDSQLPKDRFSAERLKGVDSTLKIQPAELGDSAVYLCASSLRQPGFFGSGTQLSVL.